This T cell receptor beta chain stems from a study of tissue T cells after allogeneic stem cell transplantation. This CDR3 has 12 residues. Per the germline V gene, CDR1 is LGHDT and CDR2 is YNNKEL (reference sequence). V lost 0 bases, J lost 8 bases, and 7 bases lay in between. Study conclusions and caveats: Within patients, tissue anatomy strongly shaped TCR repertoire composition.

Produced via immunoSEQ multiplex PCR; TCRdb's table is partial and in-frame only. Found here are over 25,000 clones, over 75% of them singletons; the top ten hold roughly 4%. A remark on this clone: Its target is unknown.

The sequence was obtained from a woman aged 18 to 55 who later had graft-versus-host disease after an allogeneic stem cell transplant. The chain couples TRBV3-1 (or the pseudogene TRBV3-2) to TRBJ1-2; D remains ambiguous. Sequenced material: blood, taken before transplantation. The CDR3 coding sequence is TGTGCCAGCAGCCAAGACTTCGGAGGCTACACCTTC. Its protein product is CASSQDFGGYTF.